This T cell receptor beta chain is drawn from a study of OX40 agonist ivuxolimab in advanced cancers. For the study at large: Ivuxolimab is a fully human IgG2 antibody that activates OX40 (CD134). People who had prior anti-PD-1, anti-PD-L1 or anti-CTLA-4 therapy could take part, and around 43% had some. Study-wide points: Dosing at 0.1 to 3.0 mg/kg was accompanied by clonal expansion of CD4+ and CD8+ blood T cells by week 6.

For this clone: The antigen is undetermined.

The CDR3 totals 13 residues. Looked up from germline, CDR1 is SGHTA and CDR2 is FQGNSA. Trimming took 5 bases from V and 3 from J, leaving 8 bases between them. The protocol was immunoSEQ multiplex PCR, while the TCRdb copy is restricted to in-frame clones and leaves out a portion. The sample consists of about 78,000 clones, 92% of them appearing once. V is TRBV7-2 and J is TRBJ1-3, with D maybe TRBD1 (5 bases). Sample: CD4+ or CD8+ T cells sorted from blood, taken in a trial of the OX40 agonist ivuxolimab. This clonotype originated in an adult with an advanced solid tumor such as melanoma, head and neck, liver or kidney cancer. CDR3: CASSPQGGNTIYF. DNA for the CDR3: TGTGCCAGCAGCCCCCAGGGTGGAAACACCATATATTTT.